This TCR beta chain originates from a study of T cell clonality in common variable immunodeficiency (dated by TCRdb to the mid-2010s). At least ten counts were recorded for this clone. Its antigen remains unidentified. The read terminates 3 residues ahead of where the CDR3 ends, so the germline J gene completes it. Other DNA sequences in this sample translate to the same CDR3. CDR1 and CDR2 were assigned from the germline V gene as SNHLY and FYNNEI. From its cysteine to its phenylalanine, the CDR3 spans 13 amino acids. The 30 bases shown cover part of the CDR3, and their frame starts at base 1. Equivalent amounts of genomic DNA from CVID and control samples were used as sequencing input. For every sample, a 60 bp segment covering the rearranged TCRbeta CDR3 region was amplified and then sequenced. The immunoSEQ assay, a bias-corrected multiplex PCR combined with high-throughput sequencing, was used to amplify TCRbeta. The authors processed their data as follows. Every unique nucleotide sequence counted as a clone and was annotated with V, D and J genes, copy number and frequency. Sequences were labeled productive if in frame, and non-productive if out of frame or containing stop codons. Clonality was calculated from Shannon's entropy as previously described. The predicted amino acid sequences of productive clones were used to derive mean CDR3 Kyte-Doolittle hydropathy. Hierarchical clustering of scaled V gene usage was performed with the R hclust function using Manhattan distance and complete linkage. To assess clone sharing by CDR3 amino acid sequence, 12 repertoires per group were resampled over 100 rounds. The repertoires were screened for 70 published EBV-specific TCRbeta sequences and some 250 published CMV-specific TCRbeta sequences. A couple of CVID samples yielding fewer than 10,000 sequences were excluded from analysis, leaving more than 35 CVID repertoires. Sourced from immuneACCESS, this table was stored by TCRdb with only in-frame sequences that have V and J called. A share of the clones is absent; for the studies checked, an unresolved V gene accounts for under half, and the remainder has no known explanation. That table is the source of V, J and clone size, and D and trimming were worked out from the DNA. The table records under 65,000 clones for this sample, and not one of them appears only once. The ten largest clones take up about 0.85% of the sample.

Most of the CVID patients and most of the healthy controls were of Caucasian heritage. Heparinized peripheral whole blood samples of roughly 5 to 9 ml were obtained from each donor. Genomic DNA from adults with common variable immune deficiency (CVID) and from healthy adult controls was the source for sequencing TCRbeta CDR3 repertoires. A total of around 22 healthy adult volunteers (approximately 12 female and approximately 10 male; age range roughly 23 to 66 years, mean age about 32) were included in the control group. Diluted blood was density-centrifuged over Hypaque 1077 or Ficoll-Paque to isolate peripheral blood mononuclear cells. Unsorted mononuclear cells served as the source of genomic DNA, which was extracted either by Qiagen column purification or by a centrifugation-based method. Broader findings and caveats from the paper: Even though DNA input was equal, the average per sample came to about 81,820 unique sequences for controls compared with roughly 30,000 for CVID samples. Correlations of repertoire features with clinical complications were constrained by heterogeneity among patients within the CVID cohort. According to the authors, finding the cause of the higher clonality in CVID would require sequencing the repertoires of T cell subpopulations. Increased TCRbeta clonality was found in CVID subjects compared with healthy controls (t-test p = 0.018), with the increase being most characteristic of about a third of subjects. CVID subjects shared fewer TCRbeta clones with each other than healthy controls did (p < 0.0001). Reportedly, TCRbeta sequences from CVID had fewer deletions and N-nucleotide insertions, and highly modified clones with 13 or more V deletions were absent from CVID.

The source is a person aged 18 to 75 in good health. The specimen was peripheral blood mononuclear cells. The chain uses TRBV2 and TRBJ1-2; a tentative D match to TRBD1 spans 5 bases. The sequenced CDR3 bases are TGTGCCAGCAGTTACGACAGACTTATGGGC. It translates as CASSYDRLMG. The full CDR3 sequence reads CASSYDRLMGYTF. Joined to the reference TRBV2 and TRBJ1-2 proteins, this CDR3 gives the full variable domain: EPEVTQTPSHQVTQMGQEVILRCVPISNHLYFYWYRQILGQKVEFLVSFYNNEISEKSEIFDDQFSVERPDGSNFTLKIRSTKLEDSAMYFCASSYDRLMGYTFGSGTRLTVV.